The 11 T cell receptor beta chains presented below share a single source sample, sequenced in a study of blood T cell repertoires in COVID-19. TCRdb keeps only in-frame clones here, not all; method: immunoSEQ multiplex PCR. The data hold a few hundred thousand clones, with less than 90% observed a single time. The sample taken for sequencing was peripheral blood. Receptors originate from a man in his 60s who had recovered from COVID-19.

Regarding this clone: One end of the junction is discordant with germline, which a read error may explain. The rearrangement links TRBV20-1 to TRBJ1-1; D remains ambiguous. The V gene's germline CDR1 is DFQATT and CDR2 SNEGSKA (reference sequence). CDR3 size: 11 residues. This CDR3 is CSAGDGQRAFF. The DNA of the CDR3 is TGCAGTGCTGGAGACGGGCAGCGGGCTTTCTTT.

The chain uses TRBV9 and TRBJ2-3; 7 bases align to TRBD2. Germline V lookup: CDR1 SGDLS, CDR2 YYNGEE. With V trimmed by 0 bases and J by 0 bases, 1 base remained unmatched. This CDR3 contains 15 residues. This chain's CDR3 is CASSVGAGSTDTQYF. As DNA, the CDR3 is TGTGCCAGCAGCGTAGGAGCGGGGAGCACAGATACGCAGTATTTT.

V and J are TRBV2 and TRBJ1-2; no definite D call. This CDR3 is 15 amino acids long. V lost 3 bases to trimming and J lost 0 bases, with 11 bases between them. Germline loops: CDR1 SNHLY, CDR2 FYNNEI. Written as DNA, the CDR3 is TGTGCCAGCAGTGACGAACCGAGCCCTAACTATGGCTACACCTTC. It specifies CASSDEPSPNYGYTF.

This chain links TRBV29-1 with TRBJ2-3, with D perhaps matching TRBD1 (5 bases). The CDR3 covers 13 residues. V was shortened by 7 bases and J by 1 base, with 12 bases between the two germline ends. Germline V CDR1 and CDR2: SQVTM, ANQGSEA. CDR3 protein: CSEIDSRTDTQYF. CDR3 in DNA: TGCAGCGAGATAGACAGCCGCACAGATACGCAGTATTTT.

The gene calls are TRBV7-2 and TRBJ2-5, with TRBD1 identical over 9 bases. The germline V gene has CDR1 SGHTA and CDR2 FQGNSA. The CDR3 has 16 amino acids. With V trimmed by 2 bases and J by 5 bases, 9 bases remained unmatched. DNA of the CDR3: TGTGCCAGCAGCTTACGAGGTAACAGGGGGCAGGAGACCCAGTACTTC. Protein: CASSLRGNRGQETQYF.

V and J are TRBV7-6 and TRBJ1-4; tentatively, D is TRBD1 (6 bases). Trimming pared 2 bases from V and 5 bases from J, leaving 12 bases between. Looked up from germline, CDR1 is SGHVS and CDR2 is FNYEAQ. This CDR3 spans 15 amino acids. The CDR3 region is CASSLSHRENEKLFF. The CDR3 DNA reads TGTGCCAGCAGCTTATCCCACAGGGAGAATGAAAAACTGTTTTTT.

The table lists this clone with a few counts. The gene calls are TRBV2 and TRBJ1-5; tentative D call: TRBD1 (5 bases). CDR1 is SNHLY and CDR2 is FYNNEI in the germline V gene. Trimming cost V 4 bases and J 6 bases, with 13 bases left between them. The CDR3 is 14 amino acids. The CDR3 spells CASSAQGLTQPQHF. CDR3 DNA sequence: TGTGCCAGCAGTGCCCAGGGTCTGACTCAGCCCCAGCATTTT.

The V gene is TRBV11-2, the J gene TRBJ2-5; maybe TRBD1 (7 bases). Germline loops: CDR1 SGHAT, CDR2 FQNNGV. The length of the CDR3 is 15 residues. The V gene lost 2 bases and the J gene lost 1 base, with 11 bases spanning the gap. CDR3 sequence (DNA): TGTGCCAGCAGCTTAATGCAGGGGGGCCAAGAGACCCAGTACTTC. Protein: CASSLMQGGQETQYF.

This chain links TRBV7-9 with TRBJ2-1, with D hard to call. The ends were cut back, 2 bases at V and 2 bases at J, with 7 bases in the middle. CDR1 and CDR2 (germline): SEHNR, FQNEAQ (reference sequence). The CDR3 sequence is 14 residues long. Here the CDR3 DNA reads TGTGCCAGCAGCTTAAACGGTGCCTACAATGAGCAGTTCTTC. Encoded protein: CASSLNGAYNEQFF.

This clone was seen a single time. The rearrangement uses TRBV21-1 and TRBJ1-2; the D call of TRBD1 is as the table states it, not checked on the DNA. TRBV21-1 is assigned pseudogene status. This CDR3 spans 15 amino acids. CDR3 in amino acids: CASSKVAWGVEGYTF. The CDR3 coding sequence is TGTGCCAGCAGCAAAGTTGCGTGGGGCGTTGAGGGCTACACCTTC.

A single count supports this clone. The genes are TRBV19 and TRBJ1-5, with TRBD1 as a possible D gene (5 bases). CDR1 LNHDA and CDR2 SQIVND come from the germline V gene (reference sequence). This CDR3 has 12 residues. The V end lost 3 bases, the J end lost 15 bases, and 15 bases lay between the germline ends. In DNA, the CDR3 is TGTGCCAGTAGTATCCCCGACAGCCTGCCGCATTTT. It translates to CASSIPDSLPHF.